The clone carrying this T cell receptor (beta chain) has a handful of counts. The target antigen is unknown. A much larger clone lies one base from this, so it may be a read error. TCR alpha and beta CDR3 regions were amplified from RNA using iRepertoire nested multiplex PCR. TCRdb re-analysed the multiplex PCR reads in MiXCR, keeping a single row per CDR3 protein. The profile covers fewer than 55,000 distinct CDR3 sequences, with approximately 20% appearing a single time and around 6.3% taken by the ten largest. This specimen belongs to a study of glioma-infiltrating T cells. Study-wide points: Non-neoplastic patients had below-expected tissue-blood divergence, while all gliomas exceeded expectation.

Germline V gene lookup returns CDR1 MDHEN and CDR2 SYDVKM. The CDR3 spans 12 residues. The rearrangement joins TRBV28 to TRBJ1-3, with D unresolved. This clonotype originated in a human donor with low-grade glioma or glioblastoma, undergoing nonglioma brain surgery, or in good health (not recorded which). Sequencing used glioma tissue, nonneoplastic brain tissue, or PBMCs (not recorded which). CDR3 bases: TGTGCCCGCAGTCGCTCTGGAAACACCATATATTTT. As protein: CARSRSGNTIYF.